This is a list of T cell receptor beta chains from one sample in a study of blood T cell repertoires in COVID-19. Repertoires were generated with immunoSEQ multiplex PCR, while TCRdb's copy carries only in-frame clones and drops some. The repertoire holds 100,000 or so clones, with roughly 79% as singletons. Sequenced: peripheral blood. The source is a human donor in a cohort sampled during active COVID-19. The CDR3 runs from the conserved cysteine through the conserved F or W. A D gene is named only where the DNA matches it firmly. Some rows have no size entry. The others give once, few or many, or a class for an expanded clone.

d_call clone_size j_call v_call cdr3_aa cdr3_nt
TRBD2 - TRBJ2-3 TRBV4-3 CASSQDLAGGFTDTQYF TGCGCCAGCAGCCAGGATTTAGCGGGGGGGTTCACAGATACGCAGTATTTT
TRBD2 - TRBJ2-1 TRBV28 CASNTGLAGGSYNEQFF TGTGCCAGCAATACGGGACTAGCGGGAGGGTCCTACAATGAGCAGTTCTTC
- - TRBJ2-5 TRBV9 CASSVGEGASQETQYF TGTGCCAGCAGCGTAGGTGAGGGAGCCAGCCAAGAGACCCAGTACTTC
- - TRBJ1-2 TRBV30 CAWSAGGYGYTF TGTGCCTGGAGTGCGGGGGGGTATGGCTACACCTTC
- - TRBJ1-5 TRBV4-2 CASSQAGFESNQPQHF TGTGCCAGCAGCCAAGCAGGGTTTGAGAGCAATCAGCCCCAGCATTTT
TRBD2 - TRBJ2-5 TRBV7-9 CASSLGLETQETQYF TGTGCCAGCAGCTTGGGACTAGAAACCCAAGAGACCCAGTACTTC
- - TRBJ2-2 TRBV6-5 CASSYVGASTGELFF TGTGCCAGCAGTTACGTGGGGGCAAGTACCGGGGAGCTGTTTTTT
- - TRBJ2-5 TRBV14 CASSLSTGLPGGTQYF TGTGCCAGCAGCCTTTCAACGGGACTGCCCGGGGGGACCCAGTACTTC
- - TRBJ1-6 TRBV14 CASSQERDSPLHF TGTGCCAGCAGCCAAGAGAGGGATTCACCCCTCCACTTT
- - TRBJ2-7 TRBV30 CAWSGQGKTYEQYF TGTGCCTGGAGTGGGCAGGGAAAGACCTACGAGCAGTACTTC
- - TRBJ1-1 TRBV6-5 CASIRNTEAFF TGTGCCAGCATTCGGAACACTGAAGCTTTCTTT
- - TRBJ2-7 TRBV28 CASSFLYEQYF TGTGCCAGCAGTTTTCTCTACGAGCAGTACTTC
TRBD1 - TRBJ1-5 TRBV28 CASSFGTGDQPQHF TGTGCCAGCAGTTTTGGGACAGGGGACCAGCCCCAGCATTTT
TRBD2 - TRBJ2-7 TRBV7-2 CASSSSGGAYEQYF TGTGCCAGCAGCTCTAGCGGGGGGGCCTACGAGCAGTACTTC
TRBD1 few TRBJ2-2 TRBV5-1 CASSPGDRGVNTGELFF TGCGCCAGCAGCCCGGGGGACAGGGGCGTGAACACCGGGGAGCTGTTTTTT
TRBD2 - TRBJ2-3 TRBV5-5 CASSRSRREGTDTQYF TGTGCCAGCAGCCGGTCTCGCAGGGAGGGTACAGATACGCAGTATTTT
- - TRBJ2-1 TRBV29-1 CSVVPPGQLFYNEQFF TGCAGCGTTGTCCCACCCGGACAGCTTTTCTACAATGAGCAGTTCTTC
- - TRBJ2-7 TRBV5-6 CASSQRVSAFQKSSYEQYF TGTGCCAGCAGCCAAAGAGTCAGCGCATTTCAGAAGAGCTCCTACGAGCAGTACTTC
TRBD1 - TRBJ1-2 TRBV5-4 CASSQGARRANYGYTF TGTGCCAGCAGCCAGGGGGCTCGGAGAGCTAACTATGGCTACACCTTC
TRBD2 - TRBJ2-5 TRBV5-6 CASSLPGLGAQETQYF TGTGCCAGCAGCTTACCGGGACTAGGGGCCCAAGAGACCCAGTACTTC
- - TRBJ2-4 TRBV6-5 CASSYSWGLGNIQYF TGTGCCAGCAGTTACTCTTGGGGGCTAGGCAACATTCAGTACTTC
TRBD2 - TRBJ2-3 TRBV7-6 CASATSGGPSTDTQYF TGTGCCAGCGCGACTAGCGGGGGGCCCAGCACAGATACGCAGTATTTT
TRBD1 - TRBJ2-7 TRBV11-3 CASHGGGTGSYEQYF TGTGCCAGCCACGGCGGCGGGACAGGGTCCTACGAGCAGTACTTC
TRBD1 - TRBJ1-1 TRBV19 CASSIDSTRDRTNTEAFF TGTGCCAGTAGTATAGATAGTACCAGGGACAGGACGAACACTGAAGCTTTCTTT
TRBD1 - TRBJ1-5 TRBV6-5 CASSHDRDSNQPQHF TGTGCCAGCAGCCATGACAGGGATAGCAATCAGCCCCAGCATTTT
TRBD1 - TRBJ2-3 TRBV10-3 CAISGGQDTDTQYF TGTGCCATCAGTGGTGGACAGGACACAGATACGCAGTATTTT
- - TRBJ2-1 TRBV5-6 CASSLYGSYNEQFF TGTGCCAGCAGCTTGTACGGCTCCTACAATGAGCAGTTCTTC
TRBD1 - TRBJ1-1 TRBV6-5 CASDRTGGVPEAFF TGTGCCAGCGATCGGACAGGGGGAGTACCTGAAGCTTTCTTT
TRBD1 - TRBJ1-1 TRBV7-3 CASSWDRATEAFF TGTGCCAGCAGCTGGGACAGGGCGACTGAAGCTTTCTTT
TRBD1 - TRBJ2-7 TRBV6-5 CASSPLGGWDEQYF TGTGCCAGCAGTCCCCTAGGGGGCTGGGACGAGCAGTACTTC
- - TRBJ2-1 TRBV30 CAWKPSSSHNEQFF TGTGCCTGGAAGCCGTCTAGCTCCCACAATGAGCAGTTCTTC
- - TRBJ2-2 TRBV7-8 CASSSALGTITGELFF TGTGCCAGCAGCTCAGCCCTAGGGACAATTACCGGGGAGCTGTTTTTT
- - TRBJ2-7 TRBV11-2 CASSLDRGTSYEQYF TGTGCCAGCAGCTTAGATCGCGGGACCTCCTACGAGCAGTACTTC
TRBD2 - TRBJ2-1 TRBV19 CASSIGTGGHNEQFF TGTGCCAGTAGTATTGGGACGGGGGGGCACAATGAGCAGTTCTTC
TRBD1 - TRBJ1-1 TRBV29-1 CSVDRVPGQGTEAFF TGCAGCGTCGACAGAGTACCGGGACAGGGGACTGAAGCTTTCTTT
TRBD2 few TRBJ2-2 TRBV15 CATSRARLAGRLTGELFF TGTGCCACCAGCAGAGCCCGGCTAGCGGGCCGCCTCACCGGGGAGCTGTTTTTT
TRBD1 - TRBJ1-5 TRBV25-1 CASSEWDRVQPQHF TGTGCCAGCAGTGAATGGGACAGGGTGCAGCCCCAGCATTTT
TRBD1 - TRBJ1-6 TRBV18 CASSPGGQGSALHF TGTGCCAGCTCACCAGGGGGACAGGGTTCTGCCCTCCACTTT
- few TRBJ1-5 TRBV3-1/TRBV3-2 CASSQANSGQPQHF TGTGCCAGCAGCCAAGCCAACTCTGGTCAGCCCCAGCATTTT
TRBD1 - TRBJ1-2 TRBV7-2 CASRSDRVLLSGYTF TGTGCCAGCAGATCGGACAGGGTTCTTCTTTCTGGCTACACCTTC
- - TRBJ2-1 TRBV11-2 CASSPYNEQFF TGTGCCAGCAGCCCGTACAATGAGCAGTTCTTC
- - TRBJ2-7 TRBV5-1 CASSLASGAHEQYF TGCGCCAGCAGCTTGGCCTCAGGGGCCCACGAGCAGTACTTC
TRBD1 - TRBJ1-1 TRBV7-9 CASSTWDRLNTEAFF TGTGCCAGCAGCACATGGGACAGGTTGAACACTGAAGCTTTCTTT
- once TRBJ2-7 TRBV29-1 CSGGDYSWKQYF TGCAGCGGGGGCGACTATAGCTGGAAGCAGTACTTC
TRBD1 - TRBJ2-7 TRBV30 CASLTGGSREQYF TGTGCCTCCTTGACAGGGGGTTCGAGGGAGCAGTACTTC
- - TRBJ1-1 TRBV6-2/TRBV6-3 CASSRGNEAFF TGTGCCAGCAGCCGAGGGAATGAAGCTTTCTTT
- - TRBJ1-6 TRBV11-2 CASSLVGQISNSPLHF TGTGCCAGCAGCTTAGTCGGACAGATTAGTAATTCACCCCTCCACTTT
- - TRBJ2-7 TRBV5-4 CASSLAGLGEQYF TGTGCCAGCAGCTTGGCTGGACTGGGGGAGCAGTACTTC
- - TRBJ1-1 TRBV9 CASSVSGTEAFF TGTGCCAGCAGCGTTTCGGGCACTGAAGCTTTCTTT
TRBD2 - TRBJ2-5 TRBV18 CASSAPGLERETQYF TGTGCCAGCTCAGCCCCGGGACTAGAGAGAGAGACCCAGTACTTC
- - TRBJ2-7 TRBV28 CASDEQVGLRRQYF TGTGCCAGCGATGAACAGGTGGGCCTACGAAGGCAGTACTTC
TRBD1 - TRBJ1-1 TRBV7-6 CASSLGVDRVNTEAFF TGTGCCAGCAGCTTAGGTGTCGACAGGGTGAACACTGAAGCTTTCTTT
- - TRBJ1-1 TRBV5-1 CASSLAINQVNTEAFF TGCGCCAGCAGCTTGGCCATAAATCAGGTGAACACTGAAGCTTTCTTT
TRBD1 - TRBJ1-2 TRBV29-1 CSAGTGIGPNYGYTF TGCAGCGCTGGGACAGGGATCGGCCCTAACTATGGCTACACCTTC
- - TRBJ1-2 TRBV11-3 CASSLGDQGYYGYTF TGTGCCAGCAGCTTAGGGGACCAGGGGTACTATGGCTACACCTTC
- - TRBJ1-6 TRBV2 CASSPGNNSPLHF TGTGCCAGCAGTCCGGGGAATAATTCACCCCTCCACTTT
- - TRBJ1-1 TRBV7-2 CASSLTRQVTEAFF TGTGCCAGCAGCTTAACAAGACAGGTCACTGAAGCTTTCTTT